These 30 T cell receptor beta chains came from one sample sequenced in a study of cytomegalovirus exposure and HLA in healthy donors. The PCR made use of 60 Vbeta and 13 Jbeta primers. TCRdb keeps only in-frame clones here, not all; method: immunoSEQ multiplex PCR. This sample carries about 160,000 clones, 70% to 90% of them seen once, and the ten largest clones take approximately 2%. Sequenced: PBMCs. These receptors all come from a young man in good health and CMV-seropositive.

As concerns this clone: Different DNA sequences within this sample yield the same CDR3. The V gene is TRBV28, the J gene TRBJ1-2; 7 nucleotides match TRBD1. The trim removed 6 bases at V and 5 bases at J, leaving 6 bases unmatched. The CDR3 runs 13 residues. Germline lookup yields CDR1 MDHEN and CDR2 SYDVKM. CDR3 nucleotides: TGTGCCAGCAGCCTGGGACAGCCGTATGGCTACACCTTC. This sequence encodes CASSLGQPYGYTF.

V usage is TRBV11-3 and J usage is TRBJ2-1, with 7 bases lining up with TRBD2. V lost 5 bases to trimming and J lost 6 bases; unmatched junction nucleotides: 13. The germline CDR1 and CDR2 sequences are SGHNT and YENEEA. The CDR3 consists of 16 residues. The CDR3 DNA reads as TGTGCCAGCAGCGGTAGCGGTAGCGGGTTTGGCAATGAGCAGTTCTTC. Translating it yields CASSGSGSGFGNEQFF.

In this sample, this clone turned up a few times. V usage is TRBV9 and J usage is TRBJ2-3; TRBD1 aligns across 9 bases. Germline-derived CDR1 and CDR2 are SGDLS and YYNGEE. The length of the CDR3 is 16 residues. The ends lost 4 bases at V and 4 bases at J; junction bases unmatched: 10. CDR3 amino acids: CASSLPGQGVADTQYF. CDR3 DNA sequence: TGTGCCAGCAGCTTGCCGGGACAGGGTGTCGCAGATACGCAGTATTTT.

The chain carries TRBV9 and TRBJ2-7; 8 bases align to TRBD2. Germline V gene data show CDR1 as SGDLS and CDR2 as YYNGEE. CDR3 length: 14 amino acids. With 0 bases clipped from V and 4 bases from J, the junction kept 3 bases outside the gene matches. The DNA for the CDR3 is TGTGCCAGCAGCGTAGGGCTAGCGGGTTACGAGCAGTACTTC. Its protein product is CASSVGLAGYEQYF.

The gene calls are TRBV2 and TRBJ2-2, with TRBD2 identical over 13 bases. V gave up 8 bases and J gave up 5 bases; unmatched junction bases: 11. The CDR3 runs 17 residues. Germline V gene lookup returns CDR1 SNHLY and CDR2 FYNNEI. The CDR3 sequence: CASARLAGGLSTGELFF. The CDR3 DNA reads TGTGCCAGCGCTCGACTAGCGGGGGGATTAAGTACCGGGGAGCTGTTTTTT.

This chain connects TRBV6-5 to TRBJ2-7; D may be TRBD1 (5 bases). V was pared by 0 bases and J by 0 bases, with 9 bases between. In germline, CDR1 is MNHEY, CDR2 SVGAGI. CDR3 length: 15 amino acids. This chain's CDR3 is CASSYSADSSYEQYF. The CDR3 DNA reads as TGTGCCAGCAGTTACTCGGCCGACAGCTCCTACGAGCAGTACTTC.

The chain couples TRBV4-1 to TRBJ1-4, with 7 bases lining up with TRBD1. V shed 1 base and J 3 bases; nucleotides not matched to a gene: 5. This CDR3 is 16 amino acids long. The germline V gene encodes CDR1 MGHRA and CDR2 YSYEKL. The CDR3 bases are TGCGCCAGCAGCCAAGTTAGCGGGACAGCTAATGAAAAACTGTTTTTT. Residues: CASSQVSGTANEKLFF.

The chain has TRBV7-8 and TRBJ1-2; D is possibly TRBD1 (6 bases). Trimming took off 4 bases at V and 4 bases at J, with 13 bases between the two ends. This CDR3 spans 14 amino acids. Germline CDR1 SGHVS, CDR2 FQNEAQ. The CDR3 protein is CASSYTGSFYGYTF. The CDR3 DNA is TGTGCCAGCAGCTACACAGGGAGTTTCTATGGCTACACCTTC. The variable domain in full, with the rest retrieved from reference TRBV7-8 and TRBJ1-2, is GAGVSQSPRYKVAKRGQDVALRCDPISGHVSLFWYQQALGQGPEFLTYFQNEAQLDKSGLPSDRFFAERPEGSVSTLKIQRTQQEDSAVYLCASSYTGSFYGYTFGSGTRLTVV.

The genes are TRBV18 and TRBJ2-3, with 9 bases fitting TRBD2. The germline V gene has CDR1 KGHSH and CDR2 LQKENI. V shed 0 bases, J shed 5 bases, and the junction held 6 bases outside the gene matches. The CDR3 is 16 amino acids. The CDR3 bases are TGTGCCAGCTCACCACCCGCGGGGGGGCATGGAGATACGCAGTATTTT. Amino acid sequence: CASSPPAGGHGDTQYF.

The chain carries TRBV11-3 and TRBJ1-1; 7 bases map to TRBD1. V shed 5 bases, J shed 2 bases, and the junction held 11 bases outside the gene matches. Per the germline V gene, CDR1 is SGHNT and CDR2 is YENEEA. The CDR3 contains 16 residues. The chain's CDR3 is CASSQGGRAQNTEAFF. In nucleotides, the CDR3 is TGTGCCAGCAGCCAGGGGGGACGAGCGCAAAACACTGAAGCTTTCTTT.

The chain uses TRBV5-1 and TRBJ2-1; D perhaps matches TRBD1 (5 bases). Looked up from germline, CDR1 is SGHRS and CDR2 is YFSETQ. CDR3 size: 14 residues. V lost 3 bases to trimming and J lost 3 bases, with 10 bases between them. This CDR3 is CASSSGDSYNEQFF. Here the CDR3 DNA reads TGCGCCAGCAGCTCAGGAGACAGCTACAATGAGCAGTTCTTC.

The rearrangement joins TRBV10-3 to TRBJ1-3, with 8 nucleotides matching TRBD1. V lost 7 bases, J lost 1 base, and 6 bases stayed unmatched. Germline V gene lookup returns CDR1 ENHRY and CDR2 SYGVKD. The CDR3 runs to 15 residues. CDR3 in DNA: TGTGCCATCAACCTGGACAGGGTATCTGGAAACACCATATATTTT. Its protein product is CAINLDRVSGNTIYF.

The chain has TRBV4-3 and TRBJ2-1, with 11 bases fitting TRBD2. The CDR3 extends over 17 amino acids. Germline V CDR1 and CDR2: LGHNA, YSLEER. With 1 base clipped from V and 5 bases from J, the junction kept 7 bases outside the gene matches. The CDR3 sequence is CASSQGLAGSYNNEQFF. The CDR3 coding sequence is TGCGCCAGCAGCCAAGGACTAGCGGGGAGCTATAACAATGAGCAGTTCTTC.

This chain uses TRBV10-3 with TRBJ2-1; 11 bases are a match to TRBD2. Germline lookup yields CDR1 ENHRY and CDR2 SYGVKD. The CDR3 consists of 15 residues. Trimming at V came to 6 bases and at J to 8 bases, leaving 9 bases not matched to a gene. This CDR3 is CAISVSSGGADEQFF. DNA of the CDR3: TGTGCCATCAGCGTGAGTAGCGGGGGGGCGGATGAGCAGTTCTTC.

The chain recombines TRBV4-3 with TRBJ1-3; 8 bases line up with TRBD1. CDR3 length: 14 amino acids. Germline-derived CDR1 and CDR2 are LGHNA and YSLEER. V lost 0 bases, J lost 9 bases, and 4 bases stayed unmatched. CDR3 in DNA: TGCGCCAGCAGCCAAGATTGGCAGGGGGCCACCATATATTTT. Its translation: CASSQDWQGATIYF.

The V gene is TRBV30, the J gene TRBJ2-5; TRBD2 is a possible D gene (5 bases). Germline V lookup: CDR1 GTSNPN, CDR2 SVGIG (reference sequence). The germline V and J ends were trimmed by 0 bases and 2 bases, with 10 bases remaining between them. This CDR3 comprises 14 residues. The DNA for the CDR3 is TGTGCCTGGAGTGTACTGGGAGCACAAGAGACCCAGTACTTC. Encoded protein: CAWSVLGAQETQYF.

V gene TRBV5-4 combines with J gene TRBJ1-3; no clear D. The ends were cut back, 0 bases at V and 4 bases at J, with 5 bases in the middle. CDR3 size: 13 residues. In germline, CDR1 is SGHNT, CDR2 YYREEE (reference sequence). The CDR3 nucleotides are TGTGCCAGCAGCTTGGGGCAGGGAAACACCATATATTTT. Translation gives CASSLGQGNTIYF.

The J gene is TRBJ2-3, the V gene TRBV11-3, with 8 bases fitting TRBD2. The CDR3 spans 16 residues. V dropped 1 base and J dropped 2; count of bases not matched to a gene: 5. Germline CDR1 is SGHNT and CDR2 is YENEEA. Here the CDR3 reads CASSLGAGGLTDTQYF. The CDR3 nucleotides are TGTGCCAGCAGCTTAGGGGCGGGGGGACTCACAGATACGCAGTATTTT.

This clone was found once. The chain joins TRBV27 to TRBJ2-2; 8 bases agree with TRBD1. This CDR3 is built from 16 residues. Germline V lookup: CDR1 MNHEY, CDR2 SMNVEV (reference sequence). The V and J ends lost 6 bases and 4 bases, in that order; junction bases with no gene match: 10. CDR3 amino acids: CASRSLQGGGTGELFF. In DNA form, the CDR3 reads TGTGCCAGCAGATCATTACAGGGGGGCGGCACCGGGGAGCTGTTTTTT.

This sequence joins TRBV27 and TRBJ2-5; possibly TRBD1 for D (6 bases). Deletions cut 0 bases from V and 5 bases from J, with 13 bases between. The CDR3 extends over 15 amino acids. Germline values: CDR1 MNHEY, CDR2 SMNVEV (reference sequence). The CDR3 bases are TGTGCCAGCAGTTTATCATGGGGGCTCGGGGAGACCCAGTACTTC. This encodes CASSLSWGLGETQYF.

The chain links TRBV14 to TRBJ2-3, with 12 bases lining up with TRBD2. Germline trimming cut 4 bases from V and 3 bases from J; bases unmatched to any gene: 11. The CDR3 is made up of 18 amino acids. Germline values: CDR1 SGHDN, CDR2 FVKESK. The CDR3 sequence is CASSPLASGGVPTDTQYF. For the CDR3, the DNA is TGTGCCAGCAGCCCCCTGGCTAGCGGGGGGGTGCCGACAGATACGCAGTATTTT.

As to this clone: The junction and the germline gene differ at one end; a read error may be behind it. The identical CDR3 is also encoded by other nucleotide sequences in the sample. V usage is TRBV19 and J usage is TRBJ2-7; TRBD1 matches 7 bases. The CDR3 has 15 residues. Germline assignment: CDR1 LNHDA and CDR2 SQIVND (reference sequence). The DNA for the CDR3 is TGCGCCAGTAGTATCGGGACAGCCGTGGGCTACGAGCAGTACTTC. Its translation is CASSIGTAVGYEQYF.

This clone was recorded only once. The CDR3 region has the DNA TGCGCCAGCAGCCGGGACAGGACCTACGAGCAGTACTTC. This gives the protein CASSRDRTYEQYF. The rearrangement links TRBV5-1 to TRBJ2-7, with 8 nucleotides matching TRBD1. Germline V gene lookup returns CDR1 SGHRS and CDR2 YFSETQ. The length of the CDR3 is 13 residues. V shed 4 bases and J 2 bases; nucleotides not matched to a gene: 2.

The rearrangement links TRBV29-1 to TRBJ1-2; possibly TRBD1 for D (5 bases). CDR3 length: 15 residues. V lost 4 bases, J lost 4 bases, and 19 bases lay in between. The germline V gene encodes CDR1 SQVTM and CDR2 ANQGSEA. The CDR3: CSVVTASGVSYGYTF. CDR3 sequence (DNA): TGCAGCGTTGTGACGGCCTCGGGGGTCTCCTATGGCTACACCTTC. The variable domain in full, completed from reference TRBV29-1 and TRBJ1-2, reads SAVISQKPSRDICQRGTSLTIQCQVDSQVTMMFWYRQQPGQSLTLIATANQGSEATYESGFVIDKFPISRPNLTFSTLTVSNMSPEDSSIYLCSVVTASGVSYGYTFGSGTRLTVV.

This sequence joins TRBV20-1 and TRBJ2-5; TRBD1 matches at 7 bases. In germline, CDR1 is DFQATT, CDR2 SNEGSKA (reference sequence). The V gene end was trimmed by 5 bases and the J gene end by 7 bases; junction bases not matched to a gene: 4. The CDR3 spans 11 residues. CDR3 sequence (DNA): TGCAGTGCTGACAGGGAAGGGACCCAGTACTTC. This sequence encodes CSADREGTQYF.

This chain uses TRBV5-4 with TRBJ1-1, with D unclear. CDR3 length equals 13 residues. Trimming took 0 bases from V and 5 from J, leaving 8 bases between them. Germline CDR1 is SGHNT and CDR2 is YYREEE (reference sequence). This CDR3 reads CASSLEPGTEAFF. The CDR3 DNA reads as TGTGCCAGCAGCTTGGAGCCGGGGACTGAAGCTTTCTTT.

This rearrangement joins TRBV5-4 to TRBJ2-3; D perhaps matches TRBD2 (6 bases). The CDR3 length is 15 residues. The germline gives CDR1 SGHNT, CDR2 YYREEE (reference sequence). With 4 bases removed from V and 0 bases from J, the gap between germline ends came to 12 bases. This CDR3 reads CASSPGAGSTDTQYF. The CDR3 nucleotides read TGTGCCAGCAGCCCCGGGGCGGGGAGCACAGATACGCAGTATTTT.

This clone has only a few counts. The chain employs TRBV2 and TRBJ1-1; D uncertain. This CDR3 region has 11 residues. Looked up from germline, CDR1 is SNHLY and CDR2 is FYNNEI. V lost 6 bases and J lost 11, with 13 bases in between. CDR3 sequence: CASSDPDRAFF. The CDR3 DNA follows: TGTGCCAGCAGCGATCCCGATCGGGCTTTCTTT.

The chain has TRBV5-4 and TRBJ2-2; 9 nucleotides align to TRBD2. V shed 1 base, J shed 9 bases, and the junction held 7 bases outside the gene matches. Germline V gene sequence: CDR1 SGHNT, CDR2 YYREEE (reference sequence). The CDR3 sequence is 15 residues long. The CDR3 nucleotides are TGTGCCAGCAGCTTGCTAGCGGGGACCAGCAGGGAGCTGTTTTTT. It encodes CASSLLAGTSRELFF.

The rearrangement joins TRBV5-1 to TRBJ2-5; TRBD2 matches 12 bases. There are 16 residues in the CDR3. Trimming cost V 0 bases and J 2 bases; bases outside gene matches: 2. The germline V gene encodes CDR1 SGHRS and CDR2 YFSETQ. The CDR3 spells CASSLGLAGAQETQYF. The DNA for the CDR3 is TGCGCCAGCAGCTTGGGACTAGCGGGGGCTCAAGAGACCCAGTACTTC.